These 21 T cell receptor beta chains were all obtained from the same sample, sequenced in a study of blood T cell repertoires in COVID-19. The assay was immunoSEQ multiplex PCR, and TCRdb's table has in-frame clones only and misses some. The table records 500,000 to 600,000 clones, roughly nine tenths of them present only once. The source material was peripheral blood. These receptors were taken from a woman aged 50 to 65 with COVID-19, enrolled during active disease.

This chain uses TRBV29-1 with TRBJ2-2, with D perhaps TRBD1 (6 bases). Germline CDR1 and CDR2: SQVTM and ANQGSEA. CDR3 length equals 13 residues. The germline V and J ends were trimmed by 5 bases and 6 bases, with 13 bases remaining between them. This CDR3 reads CSVRLGASGELFF. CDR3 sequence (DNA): TGCAGCGTTCGACTGGGGGCATCCGGGGAGCTGTTTTTT.

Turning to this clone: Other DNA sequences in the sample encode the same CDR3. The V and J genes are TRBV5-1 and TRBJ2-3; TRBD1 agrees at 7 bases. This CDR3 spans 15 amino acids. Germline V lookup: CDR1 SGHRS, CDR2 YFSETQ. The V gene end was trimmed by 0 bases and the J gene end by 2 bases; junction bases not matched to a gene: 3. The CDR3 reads CASSLGTGVTDTQYF. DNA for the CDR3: TGCGCCAGCAGCTTGGGTACAGGGGTCACAGATACGCAGTATTTT.

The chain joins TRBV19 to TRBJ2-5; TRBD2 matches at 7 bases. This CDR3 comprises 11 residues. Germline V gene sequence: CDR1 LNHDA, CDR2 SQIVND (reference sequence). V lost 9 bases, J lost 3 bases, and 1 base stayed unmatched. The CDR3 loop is CASGGKETQYF. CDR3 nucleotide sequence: TGTGCCAGCGGGGGGAAAGAGACCCAGTACTTC. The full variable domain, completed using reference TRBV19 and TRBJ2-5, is DGGITQSPKYLFRKEGQNVTLSCEQNLNHDAMYWYRQDPGQGLRLIYYSQIVNDFQKGDIAEGYSVSREKKESFPLTVTSAQKNPTAFYLCASGGKETQYFGPGTRLLVL.

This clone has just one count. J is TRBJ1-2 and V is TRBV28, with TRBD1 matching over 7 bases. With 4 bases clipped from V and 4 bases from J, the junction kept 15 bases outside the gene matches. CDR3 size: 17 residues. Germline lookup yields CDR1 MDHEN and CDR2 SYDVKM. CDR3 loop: CASSSLPSGQDLYGYTF. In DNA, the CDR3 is TGTGCCAGCAGTTCCCTTCCCTCTGGACAGGATCTCTATGGCTACACCTTC.

CDR3 loop: CASSVRTGPNEKLFF. CDR3 nucleotide sequence: TGTGCCAGCAGTGTCCGGACAGGGCCTAATGAAAAACTGTTTTTT. The chain uses TRBV2 and TRBJ1-4, with TRBD1 matching 8 bases. The V and J ends lost 4 bases and 3 bases, in that order; junction bases with no gene match: 4. This CDR3 region has 15 residues. The V gene's germline CDR1 is SNHLY and CDR2 FYNNEI.

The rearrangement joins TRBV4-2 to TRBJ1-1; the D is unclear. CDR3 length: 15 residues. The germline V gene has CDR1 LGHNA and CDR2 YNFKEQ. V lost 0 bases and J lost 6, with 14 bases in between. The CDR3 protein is CASSQELRENSEAFF. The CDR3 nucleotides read TGTGCCAGCAGCCAAGAGTTGCGGGAAAACTCTGAAGCTTTCTTT.

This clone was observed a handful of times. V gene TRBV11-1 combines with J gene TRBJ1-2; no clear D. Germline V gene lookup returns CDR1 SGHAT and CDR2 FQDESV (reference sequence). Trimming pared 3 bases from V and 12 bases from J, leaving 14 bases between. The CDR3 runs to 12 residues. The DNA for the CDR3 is TGTGCCAGCAGCTTGATAGAGACGGGGAACACCTTC. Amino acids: CASSLIETGNTF. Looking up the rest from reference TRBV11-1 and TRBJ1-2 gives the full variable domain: EAEVAQSPRYKITEKSQAVAFWCDPISGHATLYWYRQILGQGPELLVQFQDESVVDDSQLPKDRFSAERLKGVDSTLKIQPAELGDSAMYLCASSLIETGNTFGSGTRLTVV.

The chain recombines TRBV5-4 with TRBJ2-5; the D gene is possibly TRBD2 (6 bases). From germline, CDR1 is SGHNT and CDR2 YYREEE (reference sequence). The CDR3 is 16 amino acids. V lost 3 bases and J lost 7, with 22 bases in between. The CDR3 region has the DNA TGTGCCAGCAGCTCCGAGGGAGCGGGTTCTTATCGGACCCAGTACTTC. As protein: CASSSEGAGSYRTQYF.

CDR3 nucleotides: TGCAGCGTTGCCAGTCGTCTTATCGTACCGGGACAGGGGAGGGGAAAGAACACTGAAGCTTTCTTT. Translated: CSVASRLIVPGQGRGKNTEAFF. The chain links TRBV29-1 to TRBJ1-1, with 10 bases aligning to TRBD1. Trimming removed 4 bases from V and 1 base from J; junction bases left unmatched: 27. The germline V gene encodes CDR1 SQVTM and CDR2 ANQGSEA. CDR3 size: 22 residues.

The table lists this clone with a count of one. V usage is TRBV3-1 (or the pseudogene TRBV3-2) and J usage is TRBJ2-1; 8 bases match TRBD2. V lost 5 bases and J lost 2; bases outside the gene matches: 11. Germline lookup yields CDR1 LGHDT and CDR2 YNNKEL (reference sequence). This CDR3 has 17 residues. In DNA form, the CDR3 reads TGTGCCAGCAGCAACCGATCAGCGGGGGAGCCCTACAATGAGCAGTTCTTC. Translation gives CASSNRSAGEPYNEQFF.

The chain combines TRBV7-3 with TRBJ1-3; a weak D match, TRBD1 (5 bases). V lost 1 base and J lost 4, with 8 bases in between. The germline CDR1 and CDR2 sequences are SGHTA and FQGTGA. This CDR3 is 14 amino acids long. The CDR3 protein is CASSLKGEGNTIYF. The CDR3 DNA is TGTGCCAGCAGCTTAAAAGGGGAAGGAAACACCATATATTTT.

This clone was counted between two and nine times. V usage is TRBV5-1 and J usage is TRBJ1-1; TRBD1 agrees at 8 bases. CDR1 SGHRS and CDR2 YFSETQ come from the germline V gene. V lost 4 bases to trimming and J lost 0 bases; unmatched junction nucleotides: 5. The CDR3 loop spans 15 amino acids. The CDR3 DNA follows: TGCGCCAGCAGCGGAAGGACAGGGATGAACACTGAAGCTTTCTTT. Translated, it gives CASSGRTGMNTEAFF.

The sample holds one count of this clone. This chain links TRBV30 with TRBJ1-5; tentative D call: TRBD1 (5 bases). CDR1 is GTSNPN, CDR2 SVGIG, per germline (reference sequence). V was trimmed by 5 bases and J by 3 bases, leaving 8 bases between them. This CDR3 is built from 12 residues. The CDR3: CAWGGYNQPQHF. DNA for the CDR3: TGTGCCTGGGGGGGGTACAATCAGCCCCAGCATTTT.

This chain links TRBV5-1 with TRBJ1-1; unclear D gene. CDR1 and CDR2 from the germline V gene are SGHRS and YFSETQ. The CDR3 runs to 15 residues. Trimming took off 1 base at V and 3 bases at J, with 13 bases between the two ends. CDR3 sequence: CASSLSGQVDTEAFF. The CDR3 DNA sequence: TGCGCCAGCAGCTTGAGCGGGCAGGTTGACACTGAAGCTTTCTTT.

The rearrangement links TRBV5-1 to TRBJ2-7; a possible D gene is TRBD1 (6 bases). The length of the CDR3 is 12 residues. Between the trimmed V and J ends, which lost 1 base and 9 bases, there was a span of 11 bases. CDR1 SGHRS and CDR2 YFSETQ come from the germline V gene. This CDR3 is CASSLQDRRQYF. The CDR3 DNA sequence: TGCGCCAGCAGCTTGCAAGACAGGAGGCAGTACTTC.

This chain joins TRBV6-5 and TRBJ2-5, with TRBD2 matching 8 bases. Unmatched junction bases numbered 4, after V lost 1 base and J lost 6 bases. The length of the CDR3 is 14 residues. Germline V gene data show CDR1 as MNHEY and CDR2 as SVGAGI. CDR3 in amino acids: CASSYFGRAKTQYF. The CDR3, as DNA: TGTGCCAGCAGTTACTTCGGGAGGGCGAAGACCCAGTACTTC.

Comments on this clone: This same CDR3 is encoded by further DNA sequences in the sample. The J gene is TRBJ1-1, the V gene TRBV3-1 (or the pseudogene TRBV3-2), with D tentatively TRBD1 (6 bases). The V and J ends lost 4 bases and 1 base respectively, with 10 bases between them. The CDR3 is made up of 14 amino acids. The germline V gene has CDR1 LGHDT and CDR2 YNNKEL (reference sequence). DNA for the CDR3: TGTGCCAGCAGCCCATTGGACAGGAACACTGAAGCTTTCTTT. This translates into CASSPLDRNTEAFF.

CDR3 protein: CATSPAGKNNEQFF. The CDR3 coding sequence is TGTGCCACCAGTCCAGCGGGGAAGAACAATGAGCAGTTCTTC. The chain links TRBV24-1 to TRBJ2-1, with 7 bases aligning to TRBD2. Unmatched junction bases numbered 6, after V lost 6 bases and J lost 5 bases. This CDR3 has 14 residues. Germline V gives CDR1 KGHDR, CDR2 SFDVKD.

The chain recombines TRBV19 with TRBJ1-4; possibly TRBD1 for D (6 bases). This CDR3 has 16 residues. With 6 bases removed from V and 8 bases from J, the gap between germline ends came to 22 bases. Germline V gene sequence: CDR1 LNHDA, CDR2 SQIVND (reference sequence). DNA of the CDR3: TGTGCCAGTAGCTCCCTGGGGGGGGGCGCGAGGGAAAAACTGTTTTTT. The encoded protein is CASSSLGGGAREKLFF.

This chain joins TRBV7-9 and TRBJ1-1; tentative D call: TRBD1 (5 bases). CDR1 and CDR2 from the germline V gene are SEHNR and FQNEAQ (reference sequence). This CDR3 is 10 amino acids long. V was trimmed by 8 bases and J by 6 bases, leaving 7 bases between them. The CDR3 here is CASGAPEAFF. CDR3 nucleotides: TGTGCCAGCGGGGCCCCTGAAGCTTTCTTT. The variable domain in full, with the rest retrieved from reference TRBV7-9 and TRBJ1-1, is DTGVSQNPRHKITKRGQNVTFRCDPISEHNRLYWYRQTLGQGPEFLTYFQNEAQLEKSRLLSDRFSAERPKGSFSTLEIQRTEQGDSAMYLCASGAPEAFFGQGTRLTVV.

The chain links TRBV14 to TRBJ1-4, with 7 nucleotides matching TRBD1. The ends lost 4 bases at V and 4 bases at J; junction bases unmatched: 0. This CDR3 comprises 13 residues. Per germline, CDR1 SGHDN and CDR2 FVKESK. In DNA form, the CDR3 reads TGTGCCAGCAGCCGACAGGGTAATGAAAAACTGTTTTTT. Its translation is CASSRQGNEKLFF.